A single sample gave rise to the 27 T cell receptor beta chains below, sequenced in a study of blood T cells in healthy people across ages (dated by TCRdb to the mid-2010s). Libraries were built with 5' RACE. Sequencing was carried out with an Illumina HiSeq 2500. A second PCR of about 7 to 12 cycles was run with a J-beta primer mix and a sample-barcoded 5' primer. TCRdb trimmed public reads at Q25 via fastp, called clones via MiXCR and kept in-frame beta chains. CDR3 protein duplicates are merged, each entry listing the most common genes and DNA. The sample has 790,000 or so distinct CDR3 sequences on record, approximately 53% of them singletons. The leading ten clones occupy more than 25% of the sample. Specimen: blood. These TCRs come from a man between 35 and 55 years old in good health.

This chain uses TRBV5-6 with TRBJ2-2, with 7 bases lining up with TRBD2. After removal of 4 bases from V and 4 bases from J, the junction contained 4 bases not matched to a gene. The germline CDR1 and CDR2 sequences are SGHDT and YYEEEE. The CDR3 has 14 residues. The CDR3 spells CASSPGRRTGELFF. The DNA for the CDR3 is TGTGCCAGCAGCCCCGGGAGGCGCACCGGGGAGCTGTTTTTT.

This clonotype was counted at least ten times. The rearrangement joins TRBV6-4 to TRBJ2-2; 11 nucleotides agree with TRBD2. J was trimmed by 6 bases and V by 8 bases; bases with no gene match: 8. The CDR3 runs 15 residues. Germline-derived CDR1 and CDR2 are MRHNA and SNTAGT. The CDR3 DNA sequence: TGTGCCAGCCAAACTAGCGGGAGTTTCGCCGGGGAGCTGTTTTTT. Amino acids: CASQTSGSFAGELFF.

V usage is TRBV29-1 and J usage is TRBJ1-1; D gene uncertain. V lost 7 bases, J lost 0 bases, and 9 bases lay in between. Germline V gene sequence: CDR1 SQVTM, CDR2 ANQGSEA. This CDR3 comprises 12 residues. The CDR3 nucleotides are TGCAGCGGCAGGTACATGAACACTGAAGCTTTCTTT. Translation: CSGRYMNTEAFF.

The chain is built from TRBV28 and TRBJ1-1, with D possibly matching TRBD1 (5 bases). Trimming removed 5 bases at V and 10 bases at J, with 11 bases between. The CDR3 is 11 amino acids. CDR1 MDHEN and CDR2 SYDVKM come from the germline V gene. In DNA form, the CDR3 reads TGTGCCAGCAGTGATTATCAGGGAGCTTTCTTT. Translation gives CASSDYQGAFF. Using reference TRBV28 and TRBJ1-1 for the parts outside the CDR3, the full variable domain is DVKVTQSSRYLVKRTGEKVFLECVQDMDHENMFWYRQDPGLGLRLIYFSYDVKMKEKGDIPEGYSVSREKKERFSLILESASTNQTSMYLCASSDYQGAFFGQGTRLTVV.

The chain uses TRBV4-3 and TRBJ1-2, with a possible D match to TRBD1 (6 bases). The V and J ends lost 0 bases and 6 bases respectively, with 11 bases between them. This CDR3 comprises 14 residues. CDR1 LGHNA and CDR2 YSLEER come from the germline V gene. CDR3 DNA: TGCGCCAGCAGCCAAGAATACAGGGTCGATGGCTACACCTTC. This codes for CASSQEYRVDGYTF.

This chain joins TRBV5-4 and TRBJ2-5, with a possible D match to TRBD2 (5 bases). V was cut by 4 bases and J by 5 bases, with 18 bases left in between. CDR3 length: 15 residues. Per the germline V gene, CDR1 is SGHNT and CDR2 is YYREEE (reference sequence). The CDR3 loop is CASSRRTARVETQYF. In nucleotides, the CDR3 is TGTGCCAGCAGCCGTCGGACTGCGAGGGTGGAGACCCAGTACTTC.

The chain carries TRBV4-3 and TRBJ2-1; 7 bases are shared with TRBD2. CDR1 is LGHNA, CDR2 YSLEER, per germline. V lost 0 bases and J lost 8; bases outside the gene matches: 4. The CDR3 totals 14 residues. The CDR3 protein is CASSQDPTSDEQFF. CDR3 bases: TGCGCCAGCAGCCAAGACCCAACTAGCGATGAGCAGTTCTTC.

V and J are TRBV7-3 and TRBJ2-5; 9 bases map to TRBD1. The germline V gene encodes CDR1 SGHTA and CDR2 FQGTGA. The CDR3 is 15 residues long. Trimming cost V 4 bases and J 1 base; bases outside gene matches: 4. The chain's CDR3 is CASSYGTGTQETQYF. CDR3 nucleotides: TGTGCCAGCAGCTATGGGACAGGGACCCAAGAGACCCAGTACTTC.

The chain uses TRBV7-2 and TRBJ1-2; TRBD1 might be the D (5 bases). In germline, CDR1 is SGHTA, CDR2 FQGNSA. The CDR3 has 15 amino acids. V lost 5 bases and J lost 2, with 15 bases in between. Here the CDR3 reads CASSRGGVTNYGYTF. CDR3 in DNA: TGTGCCAGCAGCCGGGGGGGGGTAACAAACTATGGCTACACCTTC.

The sample holds a few counts of this clonotype. V is TRBV24-1 and J is TRBJ1-2; unclear D gene. In germline, CDR1 is KGHDR, CDR2 SFDVKD. The CDR3 runs 14 residues. Trimming took off 7 bases at V and 0 bases at J, with 11 bases between the two ends. In DNA form, the CDR3 reads TGTGCCACCAGCGACGTCGTATCTAACTATGGCTACACCTTC. This translates into CATSDVVSNYGYTF.

A few counts support this clonotype. The chain has TRBV4-3 and TRBJ2-1; maybe TRBD1 (5 bases). The CDR3 totals 14 residues. Per germline, CDR1 LGHNA and CDR2 YSLEER. Between the trimmed V and J ends, which lost 1 base and 5 bases, there was a span of 9 bases. The DNA of the CDR3 is TGCGCCAGCAGCCAAGGATGGGGCAACAATGAGCAGTTCTTC. Encoded protein: CASSQGWGNNEQFF.

The genes are TRBV2 and TRBJ2-4; the match to TRBD1 covers 8 bases. CDR3 length: 15 residues. Germline loops: CDR1 SNHLY, CDR2 FYNNEI. V trimming: 1 base; J trimming: 8 bases; junction bases outside the gene matches: 7. CDR3 protein: CASSEGWTGSDIQYF. DNA for the CDR3: TGTGCCAGCAGTGAAGGCTGGACAGGGTCGGACATTCAGTACTTC.

This rearrangement joins TRBV4-2 to TRBJ2-1; no clear D. The length of the CDR3 is 13 residues. Deletions cut 0 bases from V and 9 bases from J, with 9 bases between. Per the germline V gene, CDR1 is LGHNA and CDR2 is YNFKEQ. CDR3 DNA: TGTGCCAGCAGCCAAGAAAGTAATGGTGAGCAGTTCTTC. Protein product: CASSQESNGEQFF.

The V gene is TRBV20-1, the J gene TRBJ1-5, with TRBD1 matching 8 bases. Germline values: CDR1 DFQATT, CDR2 SNEGSKA (reference sequence). Trimming took 7 bases from V and 4 from J; bases not matched to a gene: 6. The CDR3 has 13 amino acids. The CDR3 protein is CSVRTGRNQPQHF. DNA for the CDR3: TGCAGTGTGAGGACAGGGCGAAATCAGCCCCAGCATTTT.

J is TRBJ1-4 and V is TRBV7-6; D gene unclear. CDR3 length: 17 amino acids. Germline V gene lookup returns CDR1 SGHVS and CDR2 FNYEAQ. V lost 5 bases and J 3 bases, leaving 19 bases between the germline ends. In nucleotides, the CDR3 is TGTGCCAGCAGCCCGCAGCCAGCCCCCGGGGCTAATGAAAAACTGTTTTTT. Protein product: CASSPQPAPGANEKLFF.

This clonotype has only a few counts. The chain employs TRBV6-5 and TRBJ2-4, with a tentative D call TRBD1 (6 bases). The ends were cut back, 6 bases at V and 7 bases at J, with 13 bases in the middle. Germline-derived CDR1 and CDR2 are MNHEY and SVGAGI. The CDR3 extends over 13 amino acids. CDR3 in DNA: TGTGCCAGCAGAGGACAGAGTGGGAACATTCAGTACTTC. Protein product: CASRGQSGNIQYF.

The V gene is TRBV9, the J gene TRBJ2-7, with 8 nucleotides matching TRBD1. The CDR3 runs 15 residues. Unmatched junction bases numbered 6, after V lost 0 bases and J lost 4 bases. CDR1 is SGDLS and CDR2 is YYNGEE in the germline V gene. The CDR3 spells CASSVARTGSYEQYF. The CDR3 bases are TGTGCCAGCAGCGTAGCAAGGACAGGGTCTTACGAGCAGTACTTC.

The chain is built from TRBV5-1 and TRBJ2-3; 10 bases line up with TRBD2. The CDR3 has 17 residues. Germline V gene sequence: CDR1 SGHRS, CDR2 YFSETQ. V shed 4 bases, J shed 2 bases, and the junction held 10 bases outside the gene matches. CDR3 nucleotides: TGCGCCAGCAGCGGACCGACTCTAGCGGGGGACACAGATACGCAGTATTTT. Translating gives CASSGPTLAGDTDTQYF.

The chain is built from TRBV12-3 or TRBV12-4 and TRBJ1-4; D is possibly TRBD1 (6 bases). This CDR3 is built from 13 residues. Trimming stripped 6 bases from V and 8 bases from J, with 13 bases between. The CDR3 region has the DNA TGTGCCAGCAGAGACGGACAGCGGGAAAAACTGTTTTTT. Protein sequence: CASRDGQREKLFF.

The chain carries TRBV28 and TRBJ2-7, with no clear D. Matching the DNA end better, TRBJ2-5 makes the J call doubtful. CDR3 length: 16 residues. In germline, CDR1 is MDHEN, CDR2 SYDVKM. The CDR3 region has the DNA TGTGCCAGCAGCTCCCCGACCCCGGGCCTCAAAGAGACCCAGTACTTC. Residues: CASSSPTPGLKETQYF.

A few counts support this clonotype. CDR3 sequence (DNA): TGTGCCAGCAGCCCTCGTGGGGGTAGTCAGCCCCAGCATTTT. Translated: CASSPRGGSQPQHF. V usage is TRBV7-2 and J usage is TRBJ1-5, with D tentatively TRBD1 (5 bases). CDR1 and CDR2 (germline): SGHTA, FQGNSA. Trimming removed 5 bases from V and 6 bases from J, with 14 bases in between. The CDR3 loop spans 14 amino acids.

This chain connects TRBV7-2 to TRBJ1-2; TRBD1 matches 7 bases. The CDR3 loop spans 15 amino acids. Germline trimming cut 1 base from V and 4 bases from J; bases unmatched to any gene: 6. Germline V gene lookup returns CDR1 SGHTA and CDR2 FQGNSA. The CDR3 DNA follows: TGTGCCAGCAGCTTAGTCATGGGACAGCCCTATGGCTACACCTTC. This encodes CASSLVMGQPYGYTF.

This chain links TRBV20-1 with TRBJ2-3; 12 positions agree with TRBD2. V was clipped by 6 bases and J by 4 bases; unmatched bases: 5. The germline V gene encodes CDR1 DFQATT and CDR2 SNEGSKA (reference sequence). This CDR3 contains 14 residues. CDR3: CSADLAGGADTQYF. In DNA, the CDR3 is TGCAGTGCCGATCTAGCGGGGGGGGCAGATACGCAGTATTTT.

The table lists this clonotype with a few counts. This sequence joins TRBV7-9 and TRBJ2-1; 8 nucleotides match TRBD1. This CDR3 region has 15 residues. J was trimmed by 6 bases and V by 5 bases; bases with no gene match: 9. The germline V gene has CDR1 SEHNR and CDR2 FQNEAQ (reference sequence). The CDR3 loop reads CASSDWTGPVNEQFF. In nucleotides, the CDR3 is TGTGCCAGCAGCGATTGGACAGGGCCGGTCAATGAGCAGTTCTTC.

V gene TRBV11-2 combines with J gene TRBJ2-4, with 13 nucleotides matching TRBD2. The end of the DNA aligns better with TRBJ2-5, so the J call may be wrong. The CDR3 runs 19 residues. The germline CDR1 and CDR2 sequences are SGHAT and FQNNGV. CDR3 residues: CASSSLTRLAGGQGETQYF. Written as DNA, the CDR3 is TGTGCCAGCAGCTCCCTAACCCGACTAGCGGGAGGCCAGGGGGAGACCCAGTACTTC.

The rearrangement joins TRBV3-1 to TRBJ1-1; 8 positions agree with TRBD1. The V gene end was trimmed by 8 bases and the J gene end by 12 bases; junction bases not matched to a gene: 11. The CDR3 sequence is 12 residues long. CDR1 and CDR2 (germline): LGHDT, YNNKEL (reference sequence). The CDR3 here is CASCGTGGLPFF. Written as DNA, the CDR3 is TGTGCCAGCTGCGGAACAGGGGGTCTACCTTTCTTT.

As for this clonotype: This may be a read error, as it is one base from a much larger clone. The gene calls are TRBV7-2 and TRBJ2-4, with D possibly called TRBD1 or TRBD2 (6 bases each). Germline CDR1 is SGHTA and CDR2 is FQGNSA. V dropped 5 bases and J dropped 7 bases, with 24 bases sitting between them. This CDR3 spans 17 amino acids. The CDR3 coding sequence is TGTGCCAGCAGCCTCTCCGGGGGCGTGAGGTCCGGGAACATTCAGTACTTC. Translating it yields CASSLSGGVRSGNIQYF.